This T cell receptor beta chain stems from a study of stem cell transplantation in POMP-related autoinflammatory disease (dated by TCRdb to the early 2020s). The study in broad terms: The study hypothesis was that defective thymoproteasomes impair MHC class I-dependent CD8+ T-cell differentiation and positive selection, which skews the TRB repertoire. The effect of POMP deficiency on T-cell receptor beta repertoire diversity and CDR3 characteristics was assessed using high-throughput TRB sequencing. Before transplant, CD4+ naive T-cell skewing, low CD8+ T-cell proportions, and reduced T-cell cytokine secretion were observed in patients. Study-level results and caveats: The number of unique TRB V-J gene pairings in PRAID patients was restricted. PRAID patients trended toward lower TRB diversity and higher clonality across all analyzed T-cell subsets. In PRAID patients, the trend toward lower diversity and increased clonality reached statistical significance only for regulatory T cells.

Receptor amplification or capture employed the immunoSEQ multiplex PCR assay. Regarding the original processing steps: Shannon entropy, which accounts for clonal size distribution, was used to quantify repertoire diversity. The Gini-Simpson index (Simpson_1-D) was used to measure inequality of clonotype distribution. The immuneACCESS repertoire file appears here via TCRdb, limited to in-frame rearrangements. These files lack a portion of the clones; in checked studies, under half of the deficit traces to unresolved V genes, and the cause of the others is not known. D and trimming were read from the DNA, whereas the V and J calls and clone size are those reported in that table. The sample table holds roughly 32,000 clones, of which 88% were seen once. Clones ranked in the top ten supply under 0.75% of the sample. CDR1 GTSNPN and CDR2 SVGIG are derived from the germline V gene (reference sequence). The CDR3, from cysteine to phenylalanine, totals 15 residues. The sequence is cut down to CDR3 DNA, 45 bases in frame from base 1. Relative to germline, V is missing 0 bases and J is missing 5 bases, with 10 bases of the junction outside any gene match.

What this sample's time point label stands for: before hematopoietic stem cell transplant. PRAID was marked by prominent immunodeficiency together with autoinflammation. Before TRB sequencing, T-cell subsets (conventional T cells, CD8+ T cells, regulatory T cells, T follicular helper cells) were sorted. As to this clone: The specificity of this receptor is unknown. Within one base of it there is no much larger clone, and no base qualities were kept.

Specimen: CD4+ T cells from PBMCs, collected before stem cell transplantation. The V gene is TRBV30 and the J gene is TRBJ2-7, and TRBD2 matches 7 of the central bases. This sequence was found in a human donor with POMP-related autoinflammation and immune dysregulation (PRAID). The DNA reads TGTGCCTGGAGTGTACTCGGCGGGAGAGGGCACGAGCAGTACTTC. This codes for CAWSVLGGRGHEQYF. The entire variable domain, with the stretches around the CDR3 drawn from the reference TRBV30 and TRBJ2-7 proteins, is SQTIHQWPATLVQPVGSPLSLECTVEGTSNPNLYWYRQAAGRGLQLLFYSVGIGQISSEVPQNLSASRPQDRQFILSSKKLLLSDSGFYLCAWSVLGGRGHEQYFGPGTRLTVT.